This TCR beta chain stems from a study of OX40 agonist ivuxolimab in advanced cancers. Study details: Patients treated during dose escalation were battling hepatocellular carcinoma, melanoma, renal cell or head and neck cancer. A partial response was reached by three patients: one with hepatocellular carcinoma and two with cutaneous melanoma. Study-level points and caveats: On average, a greater number of expanded clones characterised CD8+ T cells relative to CD4+. In the 0.1 to 3.0 mg/kg range, CD4+ and CD8+ blood T cells had expanded clonally by week 6.

V lost 4 bases and J lost 3; bases outside the gene matches: 6. The germline gives CDR1 SGHNT, CDR2 YYREEE (reference sequence). The CDR3 covers 15 residues. Measured with immunoSEQ multiplex PCR; TCRdb has only the in-frame clones, and not every one. Of around 60,000 clones in the sample, more than 65% were seen once. As regards this clone: Its antigen is still unknown.

The J gene is TRBJ2-1, the V gene TRBV5-4, with TRBD2 identical over 8 bases. Sequencing was performed on CD4+ or CD8+ T cells sorted from blood, taken in a trial of the OX40 agonist ivuxolimab. The receptor was derived from an adult with an advanced solid tumor such as melanoma, head and neck, liver or kidney cancer. The CDR3: CASSVGTSDYNEQFF. DNA for the CDR3: TGTGCCAGCAGCGTCGGGACTAGTGACTACAATGAGCAGTTCTTC.